One sample yielded the 29 T cell receptor beta chains listed below, sequenced in a study of blood T cell repertoires in COVID-19. Here immunoSEQ multiplex PCR was the method, and the copy in TCRdb shows in-frame clones only, minus some. This table holds just over 95,000 clones, over 80% found once. The sample comprised peripheral blood. These receptors came from a man older than 75 with acute or convalescent COVID-19.

The genes are TRBV28 and TRBJ2-3, with 7 bases fitting TRBD1. This CDR3 has 15 residues. V gave up 10 bases and J gave up 4 bases; unmatched junction bases: 14. Germline CDR1 MDHEN, CDR2 SYDVKM. This CDR3 reads CATLSFSRGPDTQYF. CDR3 sequence (DNA): TGTGCCACCCTTTCATTCTCTAGGGGGCCAGATACGCAGTATTTT.

V usage is TRBV30 and J usage is TRBJ2-7, with 10 bases matching TRBD1. The CDR3 has 15 amino acids. CDR1 is GTSNPN, CDR2 SVGIG, per germline (reference sequence). V trimming: 0 bases; J trimming: 6 bases; junction bases outside the gene matches: 8. The CDR3 is CAWSVPDRGSSEQYF. The DNA for the CDR3 is TGTGCCTGGAGTGTACCGGACAGGGGGAGTAGCGAGCAGTACTTC. Full variable domain (remainder filled in from reference TRBV30 and TRBJ2-7): SQTIHQWPATLVQPVGSPLSLECTVEGTSNPNLYWYRQAAGRGLQLLFYSVGIGQISSEVPQNLSASRPQDRQFILSSKKLLLSDSGFYLCAWSVPDRGSSEQYFGPGTRLTVT.

The chain has TRBV10-3 and TRBJ1-5, with D hard to call. V was clipped by 0 bases and J by 4 bases, with 4 bases between them. The CDR3 loop spans 13 amino acids. The germline gives CDR1 ENHRY, CDR2 SYGVKD. DNA for the CDR3: TGTGCCATCAGTGAGTCAGCAAATCAGCCCCAGCATTTT. Encoded protein: CAISESANQPQHF.

The rearrangement links TRBV14 to TRBJ1-4; D gene uncertain. Between the trimmed V and J ends, which lost 1 base and 12 bases, there was a span of 6 bases. The V gene's germline CDR1 is SGHDN and CDR2 FVKESK. This CDR3 has 11 residues. The DNA for the CDR3 is TGTGCCAGCAGCCAAGCTCGGGAACTGTTTTTT. As protein: CASSQARELFF.

This rearrangement joins TRBV4-3 to TRBJ1-4, with D maybe TRBD1 (5 bases). With 0 bases removed from V and 8 bases from J, the gap between germline ends came to 22 bases. The CDR3 totals 18 residues. The germline CDR1 and CDR2 sequences are LGHNA and YSLEER. The CDR3 sequence: CASSQDLVEEGMGEKLFF. The CDR3 coding sequence is TGCGCCAGCAGCCAAGATCTGGTGGAGGAGGGGATGGGGGAAAAACTGTTTTTT.

The chain couples TRBV11-2 to TRBJ1-5; D is possibly TRBD1 (5 bases). The CDR3 totals 17 residues. Per the germline V gene, CDR1 is SGHAT and CDR2 is FQNNGV. V lost 4 bases and J 1 base, leaving 17 bases between the germline ends. The DNA of the CDR3 is TGTGCCAGCAGCTCGGGGGGGGGTTCCCCCAGCAATCAGCCCCAGCATTTT. This codes for CASSSGGGSPSNQPQHF.

Only a few counts were recorded for this clone. The CDR3 bases are TGTGTGGCGGGGAAAACCGGGGAGCTGTTTTTT. It encodes CVAGKTGELFF. V and J are TRBV28 and TRBJ2-2, with a possible D match to TRBD2 (6 bases). The CDR3 has 11 amino acids. CDR1 is MDHEN, CDR2 SYDVKM, per germline.

The chain recombines TRBV3-1 (or the pseudogene TRBV3-2) with TRBJ2-7; 8 bases fit TRBD2. V shed 7 bases, J shed 3 bases, and the junction held 8 bases outside the gene matches. Germline loops: CDR1 LGHDT, CDR2 YNNKEL (reference sequence). The length of the CDR3 is 14 residues. DNA of the CDR3: TGTGCCAGCACCCGCGGGAGGAACGTCTACGAGCAGTACTTC. Translation gives CASTRGRNVYEQYF.

Regarding this clone: Mismatch with germline at one junction end may stem from a read error. The chain employs TRBV5-4 and TRBJ1-1, with D maybe TRBD1 (6 bases). Germline loops: CDR1 SGHNT, CDR2 YYREEE (reference sequence). The CDR3 is 14 amino acids. The CDR3 spells CASSFQGLKTEAFF. The CDR3 coding sequence is TGTGCCAGCAGCTTTCAGGGGCTGAAGACTGAAGCTTTCTTT.

The chain has TRBV6-6 and TRBJ1-2; D gene uncertain. Trimming took 8 bases from V and 6 from J, leaving 16 bases between them. Germline V gene lookup returns CDR1 MNHNY and CDR2 SVGAGI (reference sequence). This CDR3 has 13 amino acids. The CDR3 protein is CASLRGSENGYTF. As DNA, the CDR3 is TGTGCCAGCCTGAGAGGGTCTGAAAATGGCTACACCTTC.

V is TRBV13 and J is TRBJ1-1, with D possibly matching TRBD1 (5 bases). There are 15 residues in the CDR3. Trimming cost V 3 bases and J 0 bases, with 11 bases left between them. The germline gives CDR1 PRHDT, CDR2 FYEKMQ (reference sequence). The CDR3 DNA sequence: TGTGCCAGCAGCTTTCGGACACCTTTGAACACTGAAGCTTTCTTT. This codes for CASSFRTPLNTEAFF.

The V gene is TRBV6-1, the J gene TRBJ2-7, with D perhaps TRBD2 (7 bases). There are 15 residues in the CDR3. V lost 0 bases and J lost 2, with 11 bases in between. CDR1 MNHNS and CDR2 SASEGT come from the germline V gene. The CDR3 region has the DNA TGTGCCAGCAGTGAAGCTTCCGGGGGGCCCTACGAGCAGTACTTC. It codes for CASSEASGGPYEQYF.

This rearrangement joins TRBV6-6 to TRBJ1-5, with TRBD1 matching 9 bases. The CDR3 is 16 residues long. Germline V gene data show CDR1 as MNHNY and CDR2 as SVGAGI (reference sequence). The V and J ends lost 4 bases and 2 bases, in that order; junction bases with no gene match: 6. The CDR3 nucleotides are TGTGCCAGCAGTTCCACAGGGGGCACGGGCAATCAGCCCCAGCATTTT. This translates into CASSSTGGTGNQPQHF.

The chain recombines TRBV5-6 with TRBJ2-3; 9 bases match TRBD2. V gave up 4 bases and J gave up 4 bases; unmatched junction bases: 4. The CDR3 is made up of 14 amino acids. Germline-derived CDR1 and CDR2 are SGHDT and YYEEEE. The CDR3 loop reads CASSGASGADTQYF. As DNA, the CDR3 is TGTGCCAGCAGCGGGGCTAGCGGGGCAGATACGCAGTATTTT. Full variable domain (outside the CDR3, taken from reference TRBV5-6 and TRBJ2-3): DAGVTQSPTHLIKTRGQQVTLRCSPKSGHDTVSWYQQALGQGPQFIFQYYEEEERQRGNFPDRFSGHQFPNYSSELNVNALLLGDSALYLCASSGASGADTQYFGPGTRLTVL.

The V and J genes are TRBV12-3 or TRBV12-4 and TRBJ1-2; possibly TRBD1 for D (6 bases). V lost 5 bases and J lost 8, with 12 bases in between. This CDR3 region has 12 residues. CDR3 loop: CASSSDRRGYTF. DNA for the CDR3: TGTGCCAGCAGTAGCGACAGGAGAGGCTACACCTTC.

V is TRBV30 and J is TRBJ2-1; 10 bases agree with TRBD2. Trimming took 7 bases from V and 9 from J; bases not matched to a gene: 15. Germline CDR1 is GTSNPN and CDR2 is SVGIG (reference sequence). The CDR3 covers 15 residues. CDR3 nucleotides: TGTGCCTCCTCCGGGTTAGCGGGGGGCCAGGGTGAGCAGTTCTTC. Its protein product is CASSGLAGGQGEQFF.

This chain joins TRBV6-6 and TRBJ2-5; a possible D gene is TRBD2 (7 bases). The CDR3 is 14 residues long. V was clipped by 7 bases and J by 3 bases, with 15 bases between them. Per germline, CDR1 MNHNY and CDR2 SVGAGI (reference sequence). CDR3: CASTKGGIEETQYF. The CDR3 bases are TGTGCCAGCACCAAGGGGGGGATAGAAGAGACCCAGTACTTC.

V and J are TRBV11-2 and TRBJ1-1; D gene ambiguous. Trimming removed 2 bases at V and 6 bases at J, with 16 bases between. This CDR3 is 15 amino acids long. Germline values: CDR1 SGHAT, CDR2 FQNNGV. As DNA, the CDR3 is TGTGCCAGCAGCTTAAATCGTCAGGTAGGCTCTGAAGCTTTCTTT. This gives the protein CASSLNRQVGSEAFF.

This clone was seen a few times. This sequence joins TRBV4-2 and TRBJ2-3; 7 bases are shared with TRBD2. The CDR3 loop spans 14 amino acids. Looked up from germline, CDR1 is LGHNA and CDR2 is YNFKEQ. With 3 bases clipped from V and 2 bases from J, the junction kept 2 bases outside the gene matches. CDR3 nucleotide sequence: TGTGCCAGCAGCCAGGGGGGGACCACAGATACGCAGTATTTT. Its translation: CASSQGGTTDTQYF.

This chain joins TRBV12-5 and TRBJ2-2, with a weak D call TRBD2 (7 bases). V lost 7 bases and J lost 7, with 19 bases in between. Looked up from germline, CDR1 is LGHNT and CDR2 is FRNRAP. This CDR3 is built from 15 residues. In DNA form, the CDR3 reads TGTGCTAGTGCCATGGTTCGGGGGGCGATCGGGGAGCTGTTTTTT. Amino acid sequence: CASAMVRGAIGELFF.

This clone was counted once. The CDR3 is CAIQKAGEGNQPQHF. The CDR3 coding sequence is TGTGCCATCCAGAAGGCAGGGGAAGGCAATCAGCCCCAGCATTTT. The chain couples TRBV2 to TRBJ1-5; maybe TRBD1 (6 bases). CDR1 SNHLY and CDR2 FYNNEI come from the germline V gene. The ends were cut back, 10 bases at V and 2 bases at J, with 18 bases in the middle. This CDR3 has 15 residues.

This sequence joins TRBV29-1 and TRBJ2-7, with 9 bases lining up with TRBD2. Per germline, CDR1 SQVTM and CDR2 ANQGSEA. The CDR3 runs 15 residues. Trimming at V came to 5 bases and at J to 2 bases, leaving 10 bases not matched to a gene. CDR3 coding DNA: TGCAGCGTTCAGGTAGGGCTAGCGGGAACCTACGAGCAGTACTTC. This translates into CSVQVGLAGTYEQYF.

The chain has TRBV28 and TRBJ1-1, with D possibly being TRBD1 (6 bases). CDR1 is MDHEN and CDR2 is SYDVKM in the germline V gene. The V end lost 6 bases, the J end lost 9 bases, and 14 bases lay between the germline ends. This CDR3 is 12 amino acids long. CDR3 sequence reads: CASSPGTGQAFF. DNA of the CDR3: TGTGCCAGCAGCCCCGGAACAGGGCAAGCTTTCTTT.

The chain couples TRBV29-1 to TRBJ2-5; a possible D gene is TRBD2 (5 bases). This CDR3 is built from 12 residues. Germline V gives CDR1 SQVTM, CDR2 ANQGSEA. Deletions cut 6 bases from V and 4 bases from J, with 12 bases between. The CDR3 bases are TGCAGCGTGCCCCAAGGGAGAGAGACCCAGTACTTC. It specifies CSVPQGRETQYF.

V usage is TRBV3-1 (or the pseudogene TRBV3-2) and J usage is TRBJ1-4; possibly TRBD1 for D (6 bases). The germline CDR1 and CDR2 sequences are LGHDT and YNNKEL (reference sequence). The CDR3 totals 14 residues. V was trimmed by 8 bases and J by 6 bases, leaving 16 bases between them. The CDR3 sequence is CASRTRGHDEKLFF. CDR3 in DNA: TGTGCCAGCCGAACGCGGGGGCACGATGAAAAACTGTTTTTT.

This chain uses TRBV27 with TRBJ1-5; D is uncertain. The germline V and J ends were trimmed by 3 bases and 2 bases, with 8 bases remaining between them. This CDR3 contains 14 residues. Per germline, CDR1 MNHEY and CDR2 SMNVEV (reference sequence). The DNA of the CDR3 is TGTGCCAGCAGTTTTTCAGGTCGCAATCAGCCCCAGCATTTT. Its protein product is CASSFSGRNQPQHF.

The chain has TRBV19 and TRBJ2-2; D gene uncertain. CDR1 LNHDA and CDR2 SQIVND come from the germline V gene (reference sequence). Trimming took off 3 bases at V and 4 bases at J, with 15 bases between the two ends. The CDR3 has 16 residues. The DNA for the CDR3 is TGTGCCAGTAGTATCCTCCTCGATTCGGTCACCGGGGAGCTGTTTTTT. As protein: CASSILLDSVTGELFF.

DNA of the CDR3: TGTGCCAGCAGTGAAGCTCTAGACAGTCGGGGCTACACCTTC. It specifies CASSEALDSRGYTF. V and J are TRBV6-1 and TRBJ1-2, with a weak D call TRBD1 (5 bases). Germline V gene lookup returns CDR1 MNHNS and CDR2 SASEGT. V was pared by 0 bases and J by 8 bases, with 13 bases between. This CDR3 has 14 amino acids.

This sequence joins TRBV4-1 and TRBJ1-5; D not resolved. Germline V gene data show CDR1 as MGHRA and CDR2 as YSYEKL. V lost 0 bases and J 2 bases, leaving 8 bases between the germline ends. The CDR3 contains 15 residues. The CDR3 here is CASSQDRAGNQPQHF. The CDR3 coding sequence is TGCGCCAGCAGCCAAGATAGAGCTGGCAATCAGCCCCAGCATTTT.